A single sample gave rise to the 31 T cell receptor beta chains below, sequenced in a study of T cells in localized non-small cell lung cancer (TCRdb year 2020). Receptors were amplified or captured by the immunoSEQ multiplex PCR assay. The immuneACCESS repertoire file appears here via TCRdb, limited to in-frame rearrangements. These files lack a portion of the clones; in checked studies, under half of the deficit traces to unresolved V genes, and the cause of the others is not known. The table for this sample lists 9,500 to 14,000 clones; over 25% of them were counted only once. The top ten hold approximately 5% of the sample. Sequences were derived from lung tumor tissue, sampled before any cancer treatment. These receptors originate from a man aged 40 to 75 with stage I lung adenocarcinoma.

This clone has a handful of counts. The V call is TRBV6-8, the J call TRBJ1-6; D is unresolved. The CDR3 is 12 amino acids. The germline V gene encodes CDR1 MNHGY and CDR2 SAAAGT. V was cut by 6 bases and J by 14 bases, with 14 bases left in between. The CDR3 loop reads CASRDRTATLHF. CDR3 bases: TGTGCCAGCAGGGACCGCACCGCCACCCTCCACTTT.

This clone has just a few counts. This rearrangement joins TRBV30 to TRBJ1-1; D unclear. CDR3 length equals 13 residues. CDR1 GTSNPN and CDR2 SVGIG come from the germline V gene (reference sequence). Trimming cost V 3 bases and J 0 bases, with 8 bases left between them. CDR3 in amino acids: CAWRAPMNTEAFF. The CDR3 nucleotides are TGTGCCTGGAGGGCCCCCATGAACACTGAAGCTTTCTTT.

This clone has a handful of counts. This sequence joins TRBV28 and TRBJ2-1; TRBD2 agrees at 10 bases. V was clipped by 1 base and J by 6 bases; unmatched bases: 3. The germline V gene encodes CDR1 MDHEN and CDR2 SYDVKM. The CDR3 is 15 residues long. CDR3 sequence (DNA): TGTGCCAGCAGTTTATCGAGCGGGGGGGCCAATGAGCAGTTCTTC. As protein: CASSLSSGGANEQFF.

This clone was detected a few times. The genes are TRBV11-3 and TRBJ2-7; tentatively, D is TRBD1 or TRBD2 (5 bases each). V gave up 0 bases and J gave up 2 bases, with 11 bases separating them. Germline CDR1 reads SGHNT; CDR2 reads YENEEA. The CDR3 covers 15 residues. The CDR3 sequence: CASSLDYGATYEQYF. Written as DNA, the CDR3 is TGTGCCAGCAGCTTAGATTACGGGGCGACCTACGAGCAGTACTTC.

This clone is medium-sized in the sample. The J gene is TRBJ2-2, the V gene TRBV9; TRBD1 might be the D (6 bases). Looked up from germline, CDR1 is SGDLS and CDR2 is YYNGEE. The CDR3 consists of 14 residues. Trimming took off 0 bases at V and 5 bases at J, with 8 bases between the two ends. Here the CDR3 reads CASSVGRGTGELFF. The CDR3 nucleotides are TGTGCCAGCAGCGTAGGCAGGGGAACCGGGGAGCTGTTTTTT.

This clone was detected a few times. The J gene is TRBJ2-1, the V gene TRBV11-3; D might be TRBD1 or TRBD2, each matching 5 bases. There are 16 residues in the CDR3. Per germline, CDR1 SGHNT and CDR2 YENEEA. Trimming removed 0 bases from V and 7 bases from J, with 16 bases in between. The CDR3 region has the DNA TGTGCCAGCAGCTTAGATCTATCGGGGCGGGCAAATGAGCAGTTCTTC. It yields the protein CASSLDLSGRANEQFF.

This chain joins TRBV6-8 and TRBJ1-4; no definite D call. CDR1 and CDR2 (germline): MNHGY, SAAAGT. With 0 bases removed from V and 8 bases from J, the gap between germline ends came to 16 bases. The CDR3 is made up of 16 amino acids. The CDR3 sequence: CASSYSRDTAEEKLFF. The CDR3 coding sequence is TGTGCCAGCAGTTACTCACGAGACACCGCCGAGGAAAAACTGTTTTTT.

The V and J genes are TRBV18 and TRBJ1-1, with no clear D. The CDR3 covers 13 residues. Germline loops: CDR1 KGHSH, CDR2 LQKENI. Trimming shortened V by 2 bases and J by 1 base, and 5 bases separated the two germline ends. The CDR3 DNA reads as TGTGCCAGCTCACCAGGCGGGAACACTGAAGCTTTCTTT. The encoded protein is CASSPGGNTEAFF.

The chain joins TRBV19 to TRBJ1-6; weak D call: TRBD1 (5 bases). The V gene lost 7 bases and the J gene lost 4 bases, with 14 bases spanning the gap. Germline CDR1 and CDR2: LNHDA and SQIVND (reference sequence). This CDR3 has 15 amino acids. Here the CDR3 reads CASNQQGVYNSPLHF. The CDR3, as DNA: TGTGCCAGTAACCAGCAGGGCGTTTATAATTCACCCCTCCACTTT.

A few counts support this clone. CDR3 sequence (DNA): TGTGCCAGCAGCTTAGAATGGGCTAGCGGGGCCAGCGGTACGCAGTATTTT. It translates to CASSLEWASGASGTQYF. The V call is TRBV7-6, the J call TRBJ2-3, with 9 bases identical to TRBD2. The V and J ends lost 1 base and 8 bases, in that order; junction bases with no gene match: 13. This CDR3 is built from 17 residues. The V gene's germline CDR1 is SGHVS and CDR2 FNYEAQ.

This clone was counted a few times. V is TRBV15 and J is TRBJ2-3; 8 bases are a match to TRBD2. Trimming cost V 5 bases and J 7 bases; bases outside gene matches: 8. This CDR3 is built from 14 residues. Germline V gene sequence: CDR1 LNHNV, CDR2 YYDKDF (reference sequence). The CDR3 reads CATSRGLVAYTQYF. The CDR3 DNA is TGTGCCACCAGCCGGGGACTAGTGGCTTATACGCAGTATTTT.

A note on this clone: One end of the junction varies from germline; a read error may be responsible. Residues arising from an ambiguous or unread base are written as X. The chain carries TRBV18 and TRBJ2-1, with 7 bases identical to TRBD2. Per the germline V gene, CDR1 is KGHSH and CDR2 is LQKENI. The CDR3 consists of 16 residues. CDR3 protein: CXSSPRTLRGNNEQFF. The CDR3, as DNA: TGTGYCAGCTCACCACGTACTTTGCGGGGGAACAATGAGCAGTTCTTC.

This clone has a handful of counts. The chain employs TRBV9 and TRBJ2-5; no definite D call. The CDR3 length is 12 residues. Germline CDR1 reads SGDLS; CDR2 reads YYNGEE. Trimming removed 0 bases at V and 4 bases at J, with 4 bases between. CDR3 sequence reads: CASSVAGETQYF. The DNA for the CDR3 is TGTGCCAGCAGCGTAGCGGGAGAGACCCAGTACTTC.

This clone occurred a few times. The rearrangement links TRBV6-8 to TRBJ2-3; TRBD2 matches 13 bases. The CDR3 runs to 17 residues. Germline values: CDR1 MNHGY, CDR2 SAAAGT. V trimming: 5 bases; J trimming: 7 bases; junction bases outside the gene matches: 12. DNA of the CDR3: TGTGCCAGCAGTCACGGGGGACTAGCGGGGAGTGGATATACGCAGTATTTT. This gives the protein CASSHGGLAGSGYTQYF.

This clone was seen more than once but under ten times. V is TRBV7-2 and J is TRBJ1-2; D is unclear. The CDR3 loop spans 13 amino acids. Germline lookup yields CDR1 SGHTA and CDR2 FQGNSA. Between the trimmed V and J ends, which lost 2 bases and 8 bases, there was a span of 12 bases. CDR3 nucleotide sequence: TGTGCCAGCAGCTTACTGATTAACCGGGGCTACACCTTC. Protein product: CASSLLINRGYTF.

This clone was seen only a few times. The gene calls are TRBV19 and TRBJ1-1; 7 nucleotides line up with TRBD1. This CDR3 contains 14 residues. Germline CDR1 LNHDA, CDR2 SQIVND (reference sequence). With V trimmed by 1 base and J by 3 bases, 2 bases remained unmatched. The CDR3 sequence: CASSIGQGYTEAFF. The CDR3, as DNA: TGTGCCAGTAGTATAGGACAGGGATACACTGAAGCTTTCTTT.

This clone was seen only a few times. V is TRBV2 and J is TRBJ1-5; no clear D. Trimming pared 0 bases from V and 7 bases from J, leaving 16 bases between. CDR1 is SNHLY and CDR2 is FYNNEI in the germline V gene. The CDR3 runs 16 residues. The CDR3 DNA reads TGTGCCAGCAGTGAAGCGCCGGGTCTGGATGAGCAGCCCCAGCATTTT. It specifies CASSEAPGLDEQPQHF.

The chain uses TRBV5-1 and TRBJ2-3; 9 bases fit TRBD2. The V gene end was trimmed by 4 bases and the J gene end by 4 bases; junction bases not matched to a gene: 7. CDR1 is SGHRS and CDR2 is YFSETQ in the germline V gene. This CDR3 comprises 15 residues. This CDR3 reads CASSPTGTSPDTQYF. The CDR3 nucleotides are TGCGCCAGCAGCCCGACCGGGACTAGCCCAGATACGCAGTATTTT.

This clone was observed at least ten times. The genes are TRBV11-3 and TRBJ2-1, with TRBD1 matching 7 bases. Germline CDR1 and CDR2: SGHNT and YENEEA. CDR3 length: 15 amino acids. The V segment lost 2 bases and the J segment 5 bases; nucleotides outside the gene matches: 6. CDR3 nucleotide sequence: TGTGCCAGCAGCTTATTCAGGGGGACGGACAATGAGCAGTTCTTC. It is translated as CASSLFRGTDNEQFF. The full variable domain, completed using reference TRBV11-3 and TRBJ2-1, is EAGVVQSPRYKIIEKKQPVAFWCNPISGHNTLYWYLQNLGQGPELLIRYENEEAVDDSQLPKDRFSAERLKGVDSTLKIQPAELGDSAVYLCASSLFRGTDNEQFFGPGTRLTVL.

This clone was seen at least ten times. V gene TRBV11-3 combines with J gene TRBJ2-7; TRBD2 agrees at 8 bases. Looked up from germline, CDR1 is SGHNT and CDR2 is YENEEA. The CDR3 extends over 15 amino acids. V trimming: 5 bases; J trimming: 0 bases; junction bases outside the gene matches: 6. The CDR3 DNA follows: TGTGCCAGCAGCCGATTCGGGGGGGCCTCCTACGAGCAGTACTTC. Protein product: CASSRFGGASYEQYF.

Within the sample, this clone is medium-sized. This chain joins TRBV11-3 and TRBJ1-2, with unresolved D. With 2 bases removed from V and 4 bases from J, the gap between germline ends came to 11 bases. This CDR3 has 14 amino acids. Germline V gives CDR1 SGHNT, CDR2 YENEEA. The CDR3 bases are TGTGCCAGCAGCTTATCCGGTCAGGTCTATGGCTACACCTTC. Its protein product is CASSLSGQVYGYTF.

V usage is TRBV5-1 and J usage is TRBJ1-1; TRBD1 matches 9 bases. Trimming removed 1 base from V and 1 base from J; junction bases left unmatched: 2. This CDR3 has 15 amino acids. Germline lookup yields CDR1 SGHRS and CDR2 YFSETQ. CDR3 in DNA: TGCGCCAGCAGCTTGAGGACAGGGGAGAACACTGAAGCTTTCTTT. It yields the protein CASSLRTGENTEAFF.

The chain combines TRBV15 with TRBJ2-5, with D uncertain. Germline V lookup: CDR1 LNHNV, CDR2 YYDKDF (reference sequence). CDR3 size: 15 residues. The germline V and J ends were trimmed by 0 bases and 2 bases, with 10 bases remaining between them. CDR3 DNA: TGTGCCACCAGCAGAGACCTGGGGATACAAGAGACCCAGTACTTC. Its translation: CATSRDLGIQETQYF.

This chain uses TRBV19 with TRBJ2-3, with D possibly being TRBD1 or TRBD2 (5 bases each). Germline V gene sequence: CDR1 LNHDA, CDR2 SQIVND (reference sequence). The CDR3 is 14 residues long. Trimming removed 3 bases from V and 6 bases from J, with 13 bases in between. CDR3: CASSIVRDLDTQYF. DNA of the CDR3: TGTGCCAGTAGTATCGTCCGGGACCTCGATACGCAGTATTTT. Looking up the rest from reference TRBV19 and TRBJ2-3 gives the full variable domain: DGGITQSPKYLFRKEGQNVTLSCEQNLNHDAMYWYRQDPGQGLRLIYYSQIVNDFQKGDIAEGYSVSREKKESFPLTVTSAQKNPTAFYLCASSIVRDLDTQYFGPGTRLTVL.

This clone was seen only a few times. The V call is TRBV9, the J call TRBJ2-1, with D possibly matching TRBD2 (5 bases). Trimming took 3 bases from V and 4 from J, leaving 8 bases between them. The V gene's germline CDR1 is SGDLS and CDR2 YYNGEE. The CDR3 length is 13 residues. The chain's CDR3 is CASSAGVYNEQFF. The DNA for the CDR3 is TGTGCCAGCAGCGCCGGGGTTTACAATGAGCAGTTCTTC.

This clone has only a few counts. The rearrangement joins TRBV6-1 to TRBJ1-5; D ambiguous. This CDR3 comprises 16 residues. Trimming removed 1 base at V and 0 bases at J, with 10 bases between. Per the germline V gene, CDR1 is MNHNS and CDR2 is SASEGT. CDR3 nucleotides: TGTGCCAGCAGTGAAGGGCAGGCAAGTAGCAATCAGCCCCAGCATTTT. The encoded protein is CASSEGQASSNQPQHF.

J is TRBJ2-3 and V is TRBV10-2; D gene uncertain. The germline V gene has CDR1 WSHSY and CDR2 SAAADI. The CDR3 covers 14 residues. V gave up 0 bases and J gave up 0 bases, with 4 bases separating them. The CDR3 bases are TGCGCCAGCAGTGAGTCAACTAGCACAGATACGCAGTATTTT. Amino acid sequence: CASSESTSTDTQYF.

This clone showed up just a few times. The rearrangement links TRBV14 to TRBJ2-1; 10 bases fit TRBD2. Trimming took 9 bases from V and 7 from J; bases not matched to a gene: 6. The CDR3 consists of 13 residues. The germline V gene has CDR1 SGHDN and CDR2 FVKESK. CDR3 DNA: TGTGCCAGTCAGCGGGGGGGCCTTAATGAGCAGTTCTTC. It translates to CASQRGGLNEQFF.

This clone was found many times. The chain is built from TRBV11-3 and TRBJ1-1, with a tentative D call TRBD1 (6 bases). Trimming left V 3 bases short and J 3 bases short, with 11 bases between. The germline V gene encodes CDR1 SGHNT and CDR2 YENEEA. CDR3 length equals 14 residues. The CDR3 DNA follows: TGTGCCAGCAGCTTGTCACAGGGACACACTGAAGCTTTCTTT. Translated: CASSLSQGHTEAFF.

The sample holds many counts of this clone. The CDR3, as DNA: TGTGCCAGCAGCGTAGGTTCGGGACAGGGCATGAATGAGCAGTTCTTC. This translates into CASSVGSGQGMNEQFF. The chain carries TRBV9 and TRBJ2-1; 9 bases are a match to TRBD1. V was pared by 0 bases and J by 7 bases, with 8 bases of the junction left unmatched. The V gene's germline CDR1 is SGDLS and CDR2 YYNGEE. The CDR3 is 16 amino acids.

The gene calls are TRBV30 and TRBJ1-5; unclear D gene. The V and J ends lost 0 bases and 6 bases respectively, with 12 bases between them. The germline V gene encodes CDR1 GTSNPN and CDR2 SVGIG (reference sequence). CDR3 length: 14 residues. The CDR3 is CAWSVSGPGQPQHF. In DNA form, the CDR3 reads TGTGCCTGGAGTGTCTCGGGCCCAGGTCAGCCCCAGCATTTT. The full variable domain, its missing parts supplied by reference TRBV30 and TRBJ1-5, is SQTIHQWPATLVQPVGSPLSLECTVEGTSNPNLYWYRQAAGRGLQLLFYSVGIGQISSEVPQNLSASRPQDRQFILSSKKLLLSDSGFYLCAWSVSGPGQPQHFGDGTRLSIL.